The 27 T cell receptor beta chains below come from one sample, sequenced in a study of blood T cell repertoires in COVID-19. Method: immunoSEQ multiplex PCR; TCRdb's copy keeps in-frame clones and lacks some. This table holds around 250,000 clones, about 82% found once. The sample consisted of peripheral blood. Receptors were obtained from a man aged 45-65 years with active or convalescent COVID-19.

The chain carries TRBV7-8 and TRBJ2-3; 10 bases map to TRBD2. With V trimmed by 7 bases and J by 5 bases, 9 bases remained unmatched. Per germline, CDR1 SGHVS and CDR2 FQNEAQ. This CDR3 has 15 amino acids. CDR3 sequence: CASTLVLAGRDTQYF. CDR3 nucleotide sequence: TGTGCCAGCACCCTAGTACTAGCGGGGAGAGATACGCAGTATTTT.

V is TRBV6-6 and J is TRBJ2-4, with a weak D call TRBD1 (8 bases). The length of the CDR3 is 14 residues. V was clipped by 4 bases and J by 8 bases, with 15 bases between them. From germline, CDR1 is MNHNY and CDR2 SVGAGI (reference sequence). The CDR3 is CASSWTGRDDIQYF. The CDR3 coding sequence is TGTGCCAGCAGTTGGACAGGGAGGGACGACATTCAGTACTTC.

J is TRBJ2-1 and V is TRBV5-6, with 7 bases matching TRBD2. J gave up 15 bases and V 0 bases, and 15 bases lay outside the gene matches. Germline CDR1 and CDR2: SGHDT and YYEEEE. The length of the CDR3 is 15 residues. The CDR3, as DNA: TGTGCCAGCAGCTTGGTGGGGACTACACCCACGTATGGGTTCTTC. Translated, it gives CASSLVGTTPTYGFF.

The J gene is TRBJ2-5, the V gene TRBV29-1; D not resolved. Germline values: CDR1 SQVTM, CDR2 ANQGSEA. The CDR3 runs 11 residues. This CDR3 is CSGLGQETQYF. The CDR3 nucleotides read TGCTCAGGCCTTGGGCAAGAGACCCAGTACTTC.

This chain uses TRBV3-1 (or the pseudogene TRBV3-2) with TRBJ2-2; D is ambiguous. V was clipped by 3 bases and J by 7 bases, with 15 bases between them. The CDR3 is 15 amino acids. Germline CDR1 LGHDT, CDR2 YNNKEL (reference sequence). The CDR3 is CASSHDTLVSGELFF. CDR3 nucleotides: TGTGCCAGCAGCCACGACACCTTGGTGAGCGGGGAGCTGTTTTTT.

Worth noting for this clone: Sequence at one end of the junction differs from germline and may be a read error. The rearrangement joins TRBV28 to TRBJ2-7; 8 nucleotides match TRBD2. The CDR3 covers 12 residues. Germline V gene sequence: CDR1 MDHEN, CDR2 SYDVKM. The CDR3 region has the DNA TGTGCCAGCTACACCGCGGGGGGCGGACCGGACTTC. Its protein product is CASYTAGGGPDF.

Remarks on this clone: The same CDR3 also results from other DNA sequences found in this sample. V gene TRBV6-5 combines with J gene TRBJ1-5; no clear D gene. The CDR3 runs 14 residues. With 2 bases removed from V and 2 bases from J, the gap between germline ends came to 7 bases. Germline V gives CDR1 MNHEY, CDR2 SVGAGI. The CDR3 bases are TGTGCCAGCAGTTACCGCGGGGGCAATCAGCCCCAGCATTTT. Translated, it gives CASSYRGGNQPQHF.

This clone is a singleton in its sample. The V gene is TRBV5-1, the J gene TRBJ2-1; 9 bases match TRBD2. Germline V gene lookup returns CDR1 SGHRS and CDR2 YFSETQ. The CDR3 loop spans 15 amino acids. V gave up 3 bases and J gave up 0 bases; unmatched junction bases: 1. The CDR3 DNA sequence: TGCGCCAGCAGCTCTAGCGGGAACTCCTACAATGAGCAGTTCTTC. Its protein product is CASSSSGNSYNEQFF.

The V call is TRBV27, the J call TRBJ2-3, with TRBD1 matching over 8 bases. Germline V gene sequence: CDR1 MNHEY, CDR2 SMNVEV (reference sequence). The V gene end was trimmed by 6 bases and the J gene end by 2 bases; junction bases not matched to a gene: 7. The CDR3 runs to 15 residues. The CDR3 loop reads CASSSRQGATDTQYF. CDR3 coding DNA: TGTGCCAGCAGCTCTAGGCAGGGGGCCACAGATACGCAGTATTTT.

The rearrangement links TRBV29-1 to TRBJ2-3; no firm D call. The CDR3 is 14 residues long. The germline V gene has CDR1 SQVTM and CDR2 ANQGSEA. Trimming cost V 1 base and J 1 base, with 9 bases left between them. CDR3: CSVEGAERTDTQYF. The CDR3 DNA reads TGCAGCGTTGAAGGTGCAGAACGCACAGATACGCAGTATTTT.

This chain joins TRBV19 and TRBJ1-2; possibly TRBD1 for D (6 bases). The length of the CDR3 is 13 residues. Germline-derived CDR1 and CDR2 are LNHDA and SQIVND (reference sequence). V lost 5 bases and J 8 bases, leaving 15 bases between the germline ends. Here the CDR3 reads CASSRTPGQGYTF. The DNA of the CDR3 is TGTGCCAGTAGTCGAACACCCGGACAGGGCTACACCTTC.

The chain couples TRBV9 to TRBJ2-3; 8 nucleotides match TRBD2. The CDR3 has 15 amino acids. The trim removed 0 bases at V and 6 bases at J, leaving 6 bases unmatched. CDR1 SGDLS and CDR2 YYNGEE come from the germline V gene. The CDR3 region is CASSVGAGGQDTQYF. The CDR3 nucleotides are TGTGCCAGCAGCGTAGGTGCGGGAGGCCAGGATACGCAGTATTTT.

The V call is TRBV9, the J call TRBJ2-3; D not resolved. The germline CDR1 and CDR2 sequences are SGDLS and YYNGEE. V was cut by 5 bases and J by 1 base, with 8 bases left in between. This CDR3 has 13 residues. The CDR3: CASRSTGTDTQYF. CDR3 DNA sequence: TGTGCCAGCAGATCAACTGGCACAGATACGCAGTATTTT.

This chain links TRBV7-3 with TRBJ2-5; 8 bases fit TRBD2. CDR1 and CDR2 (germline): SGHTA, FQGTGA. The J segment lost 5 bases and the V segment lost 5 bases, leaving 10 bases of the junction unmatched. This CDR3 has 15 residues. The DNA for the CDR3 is TGTGCCAGCAGCCTGACCGGGACTAGTGGGGAGACCCAGTACTTC. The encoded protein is CASSLTGTSGETQYF.

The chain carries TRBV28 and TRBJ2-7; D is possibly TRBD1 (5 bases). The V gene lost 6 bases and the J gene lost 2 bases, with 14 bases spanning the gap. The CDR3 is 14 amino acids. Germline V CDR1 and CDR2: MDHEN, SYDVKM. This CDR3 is CASRPGYVAYEQYF. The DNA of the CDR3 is TGTGCCAGCAGGCCAGGGTACGTTGCCTACGAGCAGTACTTC.

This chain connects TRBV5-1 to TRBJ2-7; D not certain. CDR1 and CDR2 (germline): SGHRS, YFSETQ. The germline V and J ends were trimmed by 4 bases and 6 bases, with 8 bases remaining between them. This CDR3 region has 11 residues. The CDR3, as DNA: TGCGCCAGCAGCCTAGGATTCGAGCAGTACTTC. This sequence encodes CASSLGFEQYF.

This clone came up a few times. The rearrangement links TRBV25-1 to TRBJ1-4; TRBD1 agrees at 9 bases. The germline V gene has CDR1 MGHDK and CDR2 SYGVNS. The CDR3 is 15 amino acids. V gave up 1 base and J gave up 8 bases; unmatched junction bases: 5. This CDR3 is CASSELGTGPEKLFF. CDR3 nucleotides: TGTGCCAGCAGTGAATTGGGGACAGGGCCGGAAAAACTGTTTTTT.

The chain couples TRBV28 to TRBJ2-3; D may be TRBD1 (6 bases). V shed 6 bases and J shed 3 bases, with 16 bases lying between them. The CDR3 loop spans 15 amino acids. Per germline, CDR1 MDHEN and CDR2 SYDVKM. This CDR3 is CASSRLAGVTDTQYF. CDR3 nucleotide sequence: TGTGCCAGCAGCAGGCTGGCAGGGGTGACAGATACGCAGTATTTT. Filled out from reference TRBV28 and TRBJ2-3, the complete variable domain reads DVKVTQSSRYLVKRTGEKVFLECVQDMDHENMFWYRQDPGLGLRLIYFSYDVKMKEKGDIPEGYSVSREKKERFSLILESASTNQTSMYLCASSRLAGVTDTQYFGPGTRLTVL.

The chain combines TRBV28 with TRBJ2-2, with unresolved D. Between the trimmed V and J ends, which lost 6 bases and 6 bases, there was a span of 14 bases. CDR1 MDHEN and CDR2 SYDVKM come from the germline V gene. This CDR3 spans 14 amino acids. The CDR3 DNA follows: TGTGCCAGCAGACCCCTGAGGCAGCCCGGGGAGCTGTTTTTT. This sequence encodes CASRPLRQPGELFF. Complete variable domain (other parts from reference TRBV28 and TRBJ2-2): DVKVTQSSRYLVKRTGEKVFLECVQDMDHENMFWYRQDPGLGLRLIYFSYDVKMKEKGDIPEGYSVSREKKERFSLILESASTNQTSMYLCASRPLRQPGELFFGEGSRLTVL.

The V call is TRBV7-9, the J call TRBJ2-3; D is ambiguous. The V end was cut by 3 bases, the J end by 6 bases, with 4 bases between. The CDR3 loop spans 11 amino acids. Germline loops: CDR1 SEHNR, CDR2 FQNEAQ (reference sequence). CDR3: CASSLEDTQYF. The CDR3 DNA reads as TGTGCCAGCAGCTTGGAGGATACGCAGTATTTT.

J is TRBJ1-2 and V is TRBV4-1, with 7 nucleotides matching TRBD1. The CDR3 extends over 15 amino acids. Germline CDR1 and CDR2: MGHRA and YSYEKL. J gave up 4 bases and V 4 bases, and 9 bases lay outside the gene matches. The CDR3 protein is CASSLSSDRRYGYTF. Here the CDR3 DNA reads TGCGCCAGCAGCCTAAGTTCGGACAGGCGCTATGGCTACACCTTC.

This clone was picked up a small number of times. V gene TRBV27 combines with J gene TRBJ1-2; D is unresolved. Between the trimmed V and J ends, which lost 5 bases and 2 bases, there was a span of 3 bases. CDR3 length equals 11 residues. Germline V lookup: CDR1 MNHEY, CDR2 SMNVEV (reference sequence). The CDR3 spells CASSPNYGYTF. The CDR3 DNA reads TGTGCCAGCAGTCCGAACTATGGCTACACCTTC.

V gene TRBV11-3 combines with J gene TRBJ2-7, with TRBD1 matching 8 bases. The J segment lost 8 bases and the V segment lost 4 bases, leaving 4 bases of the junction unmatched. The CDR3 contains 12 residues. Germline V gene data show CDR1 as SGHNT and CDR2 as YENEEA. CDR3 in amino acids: CASSSDRGKQYF. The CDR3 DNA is TGTGCCAGCAGCTCTGACAGGGGTAAGCAGTACTTC.

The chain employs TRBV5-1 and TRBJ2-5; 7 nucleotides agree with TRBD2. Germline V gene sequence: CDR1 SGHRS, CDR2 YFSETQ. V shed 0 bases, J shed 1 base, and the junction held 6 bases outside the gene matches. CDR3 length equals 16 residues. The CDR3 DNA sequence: TGCGCCAGCAGCTTGGCCTCAGCGGGATCCCAAGAGACCCAGTACTTC. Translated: CASSLASAGSQETQYF.

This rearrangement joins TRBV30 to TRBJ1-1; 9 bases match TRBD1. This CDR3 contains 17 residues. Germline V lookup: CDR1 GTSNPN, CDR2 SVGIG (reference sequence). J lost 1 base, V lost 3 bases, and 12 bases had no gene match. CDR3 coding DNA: TGTGCCTGGAGGGGCCGGGGGACAGGGACCCCGAACACTGAAGCTTTCTTT. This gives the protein CAWRGRGTGTPNTEAFF.

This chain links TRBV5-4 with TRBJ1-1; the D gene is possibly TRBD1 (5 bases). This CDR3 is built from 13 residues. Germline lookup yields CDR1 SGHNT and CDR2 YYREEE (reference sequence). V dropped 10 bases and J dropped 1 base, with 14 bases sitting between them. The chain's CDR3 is CAGGTSSNTEAFF. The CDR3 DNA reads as TGTGCCGGAGGGACTTCATCGAACACTGAAGCTTTCTTT.

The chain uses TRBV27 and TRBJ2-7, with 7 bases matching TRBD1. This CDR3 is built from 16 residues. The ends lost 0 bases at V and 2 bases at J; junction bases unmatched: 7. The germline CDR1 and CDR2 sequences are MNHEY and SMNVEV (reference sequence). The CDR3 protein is CASSLSPGTATYEQYF. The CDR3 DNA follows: TGTGCCAGCAGTTTATCGCCCGGGACAGCTACCTACGAGCAGTACTTC.